Listed here are 27 T cell receptor beta chains from one sample, sequenced in a study of response to subunit inactivated influenza vaccine. TCRdb reprocessed the RT-PCR reads via MiXCR and lists one record per CDR3 protein. The sample contains approximately 520,000 distinct CDR3 sequences, approximately 15% of which appear only once. The sequencing here drew on CD4+ T cells sorted from PBMCs, taken around 25 months after vaccination. Receptors originate from a man aged 45 to 70 who received an inactivated influenza vaccine.

This clonotype was detected a few times. The CDR3: CASSQAVRGIQYF. The CDR3 nucleotides are TGTGCCAGCAGCCAAGCGGTTAGGGGCATTCAGTACTTC. The V call is TRBV3-1, the J call TRBJ2-4; TRBD1 is a possible D gene (5 bases). Germline V gives CDR1 LGHDT, CDR2 YNNKEL (reference sequence). The CDR3 sequence is 13 residues long. V was cut by 1 base and J by 9 bases, with 10 bases left in between.

V usage is TRBV14 and J usage is TRBJ2-7; the D is unclear. Germline CDR1 and CDR2: SGHDN and FVKESK. The CDR3 loop spans 18 amino acids. Trimming removed 0 bases from V and 4 bases from J, with 22 bases in between. The CDR3 nucleotides are TGTGCCAGCAGCCAAGATCGACGACGTCTAGACGCACGATACGAGCAGTACTTC. Protein product: CASSQDRRRLDARYEQYF.

V gene TRBV28 combines with J gene TRBJ1-5; no firm D call. V was cut by 5 bases and J by 0 bases, with 20 bases left in between. Germline values: CDR1 MDHEN, CDR2 SYDVKM. CDR3 size: 18 residues. The CDR3 DNA follows: TGTGCCAGCAGTCCCGAACCGACACGCTTTCTTAGCAATCAGCCCCAGCATTTT. Translated: CASSPEPTRFLSNQPQHF.

The genes are TRBV11-2 and TRBJ2-1; 13 bases match TRBD2. The germline gives CDR1 SGHAT, CDR2 FQNNGV. With V trimmed by 5 bases and J by 4 bases, 8 bases remained unmatched. The CDR3 spans 17 residues. The CDR3 spells CASSQGTSGRGYNEQFF. CDR3 in DNA: TGTGCCAGCAGCCAAGGAACTAGCGGGAGGGGATACAATGAGCAGTTCTTC.

This clonotype was counted at least ten times. V usage is TRBV10-3 and J usage is TRBJ2-5, with 7 bases that match TRBD1. V was pared by 4 bases and J by 3 bases, with 2 bases of the junction left unmatched. The germline V gene has CDR1 ENHRY and CDR2 SYGVKD. CDR3 size: 13 residues. CDR3: CAISGGQKETQYF. Written as DNA, the CDR3 is TGTGCCATCAGTGGGGGACAGAAAGAGACCCAGTACTTC.

The chain carries TRBV20-1 and TRBJ1-1, with D possibly TRBD1 on 5 matching bases. CDR1 is DFQATT and CDR2 is SNEGSKA in the germline V gene (reference sequence). The CDR3 covers 13 residues. V gave up 3 bases and J gave up 0 bases, with 8 bases separating them. The CDR3 sequence: CSASHRMNTEAFF. The CDR3 nucleotides read TGCAGTGCTAGTCACAGGATGAACACTGAAGCTTTCTTT.

This chain connects TRBV20-1 to TRBJ2-5, with D perhaps matching TRBD2 (6 bases). CDR1 DFQATT and CDR2 SNEGSKA come from the germline V gene (reference sequence). The V gene lost 0 bases and the J gene lost 4 bases, with 12 bases spanning the gap. The CDR3 consists of 14 residues. CDR3 in DNA: TGCAGTGCTAGAGATGGAGGGGAAAGAGAGACCCAGTACTTC. Its translation is CSARDGGERETQYF.

The rearrangement joins TRBV20-1 to TRBJ2-1; possibly TRBD2 for D (6 bases). V lost 2 bases and J 7 bases, leaving 18 bases between the germline ends. This CDR3 has 15 amino acids. Germline values: CDR1 DFQATT, CDR2 SNEGSKA (reference sequence). This chain's CDR3 is CSARWLRERANEQFF. The CDR3 DNA sequence: TGCAGTGCTAGATGGTTACGGGAGAGGGCGAATGAGCAGTTCTTC.

This clonotype was found many times. V is TRBV24-1 and J is TRBJ2-3, with 8 bases aligning to TRBD1. The J segment lost 6 bases and the V segment lost 9 bases, leaving 10 bases of the junction unmatched. Germline CDR1 and CDR2: KGHDR and SFDVKD. The CDR3 runs 14 residues. Here the CDR3 DNA reads TGTGCCACCGGGAGGACAGGGTTGGCCGATACGCAGTATTTT. Translating it yields CATGRTGLADTQYF.

This clonotype was counted a few times. The chain couples TRBV11-2 to TRBJ2-3; TRBD2 aligns across 8 bases. From germline, CDR1 is SGHAT and CDR2 FQNNGV. This CDR3 is built from 14 residues. V shed 6 bases, J shed 5 bases, and the junction held 7 bases outside the gene matches. CDR3 residues: CASRFPGRGDTQYF. The CDR3 DNA reads as TGTGCCAGCAGATTCCCCGGGAGGGGAGATACGCAGTATTTT.

This chain connects TRBV5-1 to TRBJ2-1; 7 positions agree with TRBD1. There are 13 residues in the CDR3. V was pared by 5 bases and J by 6 bases, with 5 bases of the junction left unmatched. Germline CDR1 reads SGHRS; CDR2 reads YFSETQ. CDR3 nucleotide sequence: TGCGCCAGCAGAATTCGGACAGGCAATGAGCAGTTCTTC. This gives the protein CASRIRTGNEQFF.

The rearrangement links TRBV6-5 to TRBJ2-7; 7 bases align to TRBD1. The CDR3 sequence is 15 residues long. Germline-derived CDR1 and CDR2 are MNHEY and SVGAGI. V gave up 0 bases and J gave up 2 bases; unmatched junction bases: 4. The CDR3 sequence: CASSYSEQGPYEQYF. The CDR3 DNA is TGTGCCAGCAGTTACTCGGAACAGGGGCCCTACGAGCAGTACTTC.

This clonotype was picked up a small number of times. The chain couples TRBV28 to TRBJ2-7; 7 bases fit TRBD1. Germline V CDR1 and CDR2: MDHEN, SYDVKM. J was trimmed by 2 bases and V by 6 bases; bases with no gene match: 7. There are 14 residues in the CDR3. CDR3 in amino acids: CASRDEGAPYEQYF. DNA of the CDR3: TGTGCCAGCAGGGACGAGGGGGCCCCCTACGAGCAGTACTTC. The whole variable domain, filled in from reference TRBV28 and TRBJ2-7, reads DVKVTQSSRYLVKRTGEKVFLECVQDMDHENMFWYRQDPGLGLRLIYFSYDVKMKEKGDIPEGYSVSREKKERFSLILESASTNQTSMYLCASRDEGAPYEQYFGPGTRLTVT.

In its sample, this clonotype was seen many times. The chain is built from TRBV11-2 and TRBJ2-5; D is ambiguous. The CDR3 loop spans 13 amino acids. V was trimmed by 7 bases and J by 4 bases, leaving 13 bases between them. Germline CDR1 reads SGHAT; CDR2 reads FQNNGV. CDR3 loop: CASIRALGETQYF. In DNA form, the CDR3 reads TGTGCCAGCATCCGGGCCCTGGGAGAGACCCAGTACTTC.

This clonotype was recorded a few times. CDR3 coding DNA: TGTGCCAGTAGAGGGACAGGGGGCTATGGCTACACCTTC. Protein sequence: CASRGTGGYGYTF. The chain combines TRBV19 with TRBJ1-2, with 11 nucleotides matching TRBD1. The germline CDR1 and CDR2 sequences are LNHDA and SQIVND (reference sequence). Trimming at V came to 6 bases and at J to 4 bases, leaving 1 base not matched to a gene. The CDR3 extends over 13 amino acids.

This clonotype was counted at least ten times. This chain connects TRBV3-1 to TRBJ1-5; possibly TRBD1 for D (5 bases). This CDR3 spans 13 amino acids. V lost 3 bases and J 6 bases, leaving 9 bases between the germline ends. In germline, CDR1 is LGHDT, CDR2 YNNKEL (reference sequence). CDR3 in DNA: TGTGCCAGCAGCCAGTCGAGGGGTCAGCCCCAGCATTTT. It codes for CASSQSRGQPQHF.

This clonotype was counted a few times. The V call is TRBV24-1, the J call TRBJ2-1, with 10 bases aligning to TRBD2. Germline CDR1 is KGHDR and CDR2 is SFDVKD. Trimming cost V 5 bases and J 1 base; bases outside gene matches: 19. The CDR3 extends over 21 amino acids. The CDR3 loop reads CATSATTGAGGPIGSYNEQFF. The CDR3 region has the DNA TGTGCCACCAGTGCCACGACTGGAGCGGGGGGGCCTATTGGGTCCTACAATGAGCAGTTCTTC.

This clonotype was seen only a few times. The rearrangement joins TRBV5-1 to TRBJ1-2; unclear D gene. Germline V lookup: CDR1 SGHRS, CDR2 YFSETQ. V was shortened by 0 bases and J by 3 bases, with 6 bases between the two germline ends. The CDR3 spans 13 residues. CDR3 amino acids: CASSLDNYYGYTF. The CDR3 DNA follows: TGCGCCAGCAGCTTGGACAACTACTATGGCTACACCTTC.

CDR3 DNA sequence: TGCAGTGCAACGACTGATTCGGAGACCCAGTACTTC. This sequence encodes CSATTDSETQYF. The V and J genes are TRBV20-1 and TRBJ2-5; D gene ambiguous. V was shortened by 6 bases and J by 5 bases, with 13 bases between the two germline ends. The CDR3 totals 12 residues. Germline V gene lookup returns CDR1 DFQATT and CDR2 SNEGSKA (reference sequence).

CDR3 amino acids: CASSLGWRVYGYTF. In DNA, the CDR3 is TGTGCCAGCAGCTTAGGATGGAGGGTCTATGGCTACACCTTC. The J gene is TRBJ1-2, the V gene TRBV7-9; D uncertain. The germline V and J ends were trimmed by 1 base and 4 bases, with 10 bases remaining between them. CDR1 is SEHNR, CDR2 FQNEAQ, per germline (reference sequence). This CDR3 spans 14 amino acids.

The chain has TRBV5-1 and TRBJ2-3; D not certain. CDR3 length: 16 amino acids. Per germline, CDR1 SGHRS and CDR2 YFSETQ. V lost 0 bases and J 3 bases, leaving 14 bases between the germline ends. The CDR3 DNA follows: TGCGCCAGCAGCTTGGAAGACTCCAGAGAGACAGATACGCAGTATTTT. It yields the protein CASSLEDSRETDTQYF. The variable domain in full, with the rest retrieved from reference TRBV5-1 and TRBJ2-3, is KAGVTQTPRYLIKTRGQQVTLSCSPISGHRSVSWYQQTPGQGLQFLFEYFSETQRNKGNFPGRFSGRQFSNSRSEMNVSTLELGDSALYLCASSLEDSRETDTQYFGPGTRLTVL.

Ten or more counts support this clonotype. J is TRBJ1-5 and V is TRBV4-2; 9 bases line up with TRBD1. Germline CDR1 is LGHNA and CDR2 is YNFKEQ. The CDR3 length is 14 residues. V was clipped by 3 bases and J by 4 bases; unmatched bases: 1. Here the CDR3 reads CASSQGTGNQPQHF. The CDR3 DNA is TGTGCCAGCAGCCAGGGGACAGGGAATCAGCCCCAGCATTTT.

A note on this clonotype: Mismatch with germline at one junction end may stem from a read error. The chain links TRBV5-5 to TRBJ1-4; possibly TRBD1 for D (6 bases). The CDR3 totals 14 residues. Looked up from germline, CDR1 is SGHKS and CDR2 is YYEKEE (reference sequence). In DNA, the CDR3 is TGTGCCAGCAGCTGGGGGGCGTACTCTGAAAAACTGGTTTTT. Its protein is CASSWGAYSEKLVF.

The rearrangement joins TRBV18 to TRBJ2-3, with D possibly being TRBD2 (5 bases). This CDR3 is built from 13 residues. Trimming pared 2 bases from V and 8 bases from J, leaving 11 bases between. CDR1 and CDR2 from the germline V gene are KGHSH and LQKENI. DNA of the CDR3: TGTGCCAGCTCACCAAGTTGGGAGTCTACGCAGTATTTT. Translating it yields CASSPSWESTQYF.

J is TRBJ2-7 and V is TRBV5-1; 8 nucleotides align to TRBD2. V shed 0 bases and J 3 bases; nucleotides not matched to a gene: 2. Germline V CDR1 and CDR2: SGHRS, YFSETQ. The CDR3 totals 14 residues. CDR3 coding DNA: TGCGCCAGCAGCTTGGAGCGGGGGTACTACGAGCAGTACTTC. Residues: CASSLERGYYEQYF.

This clonotype was counted between two and nine times. The rearrangement uses TRBV4-3 and TRBJ2-7, with 9 bases aligning to TRBD2. Germline CDR1 and CDR2: LGHNA and YSLEER. Trimming took 4 bases from V and 4 from J; bases not matched to a gene: 5. The CDR3 length is 14 residues. The CDR3 here is CASSRATSGYEQYF. The CDR3, as DNA: TGCGCCAGCAGCCGAGCGACTAGCGGTTACGAGCAGTACTTC.

The CDR3: CASRGTGVHTQYF. CDR3 DNA sequence: TGTGCCAGCAGGGGGACAGGAGTACATACGCAGTATTTT. The chain carries TRBV2 and TRBJ2-3; 8 nucleotides line up with TRBD1. The CDR3 consists of 13 residues. Per the germline V gene, CDR1 is SNHLY and CDR2 is FYNNEI. Trimming at V came to 6 bases and at J to 7 bases, leaving 6 bases not matched to a gene.